Listed below are T cell receptor beta chains from one sample, sequenced in a study of beta chain features in type 1 diabetes. The data were produced by immunoSEQ multiplex PCR, yet TCRdb's version contains in-frame clones alone and is incomplete. The table lists more than 150,000 clones, more than 10% of them singletons. The sequenced material came from central memory CD4+ T cells from blood. All receptors come from a woman between 18 and 29 years old in good health. Both conserved end residues are part of each CDR3. A D gene is named only where the DNA matches it firmly. For some rows the clone size is stated as once, few or many, or as a class when expanded; others skip it.

j_call clone_size d_call v_call cdr3_nt cdr3_aa
TRBJ2-1 few TRBD1 TRBV11-1 TGTGCCAGCAGATCCTCCGGGACAGGTTTATTCTTC CASRSSGTGLFF
TRBJ1-2 NA NA TRBV9 TGTGCCAGCAGCGTAGCTCAACAGGCCTATGGCTACACCTTC CASSVAQQAYGYTF
TRBJ2-1 few TRBD2 TRBV7-2 TGTGCCAGCAGCTTAGGGCGGGAGTATGAGCAGTTCTTC CASSLGREYEQFF
TRBJ2-1 NA NA TRBV6-5 TGTGCCAGCAGTTACCTGGAGGGGCATGAGCAGTTCTTC CASSYLEGHEQFF
TRBJ1-1 few NA TRBV4-1 TGCGCCAGCAGCCAAGACCAGAGGGTTGGGGCTTTCTTT CASSQDQRVGAFF
TRBJ2-5 NA NA TRBV6-1 TGTGCCAGCAGCACGGGGATAGGGGGTTGGGAGACCCAGTACTTC CASSTGIGGWETQYF
TRBJ1-4 few TRBD1 TRBV5-4 TGTGCCAGCAGCTTGGGACTATCGACAGGGAATGAAAAACTGTTTTTT CASSLGLSTGNEKLFF
TRBJ1-1 few TRBD1 TRBV5-6 TGTGCCAGCAGCTTGGCAGGGGGCCGGAACACTGAAGCTTTCTTT CASSLAGGRNTEAFF
TRBJ1-1 NA TRBD1 TRBV2 TGTGCCAGCATCCCCAGGTTGGGACAGGGGAAAGCTTTCTTT CASIPRLGQGKAFF
TRBJ2-3 NA NA TRBV5-1 TGCGCCAGCAGCTCCCGTTCGGGAGCGGGAGATACGCAGTATTTT CASSSRSGAGDTQYF
TRBJ2-3 few NA TRBV19 TGTGCCAGTGGGGGAGGTGGCCGAGATACGCAGTATTTT CASGGGGRDTQYF
TRBJ1-1 few TRBD1 TRBV15 TGTGCCACCAGCACCCTTCCCGGACAGGGAAAGAGGTACACTGAAGCTTTCTTT CATSTLPGQGKRYTEAFF
TRBJ2-1 NA NA TRBV29-1 TGCAGCGCCCTAGTCGGCTCCTACAATGAGCAGTTCTTC CSALVGSYNEQFF
TRBJ2-1 few TRBD2 TRBV5-4 TGTGCCAGCAGCTTCATAGCGGGAGGGGGCAATGAGCAGTTCTTC CASSFIAGGGNEQFF
TRBJ2-7 NA TRBD1 TRBV5-1 TGCGCCAGCAGCGGCGGTGTCCAGGGGGCAATCGGCGAGCAGTACTTC CASSGGVQGAIGEQYF
TRBJ2-1 few TRBD1 TRBV11-3 TGTGCCAGCAGATTAGGACAGGACAACAGTGAGCAGTTCTTC CASRLGQDNSEQFF
TRBJ2-7 few TRBD2 TRBV27 TGTGCCAGCAGTTTAGGGTTGGCGGGAGGACCAAACTCCTACGAGCAGTACTTC CASSLGLAGGPNSYEQYF
TRBJ2-7 NA NA TRBV4-1 TGCGCCAGCAGCCAAGACGACAGGTACGAGCAGTACTTC CASSQDDRYEQYF
TRBJ2-3 NA TRBD1 TRBV15 TGTGCCACCAGCGGTGGACAGGGCGGCACAGATACGCAGTATTTT CATSGGQGGTDTQYF
TRBJ2-5 NA NA TRBV4-2 TGTGCCAGCAGCCAAGAAGGGGTGGAGACCCAGTACTTC CASSQEGVETQYF
TRBJ2-5 NA NA TRBV7-9 TGTGCCAGCAGCTTAACAGGGACGGGGGAGACCCAGTACTTC CASSLTGTGETQYF
TRBJ2-3 few NA TRBV29-1 TGCAGCGTTGGGGCCAACACAGATACGCAGTATTTT CSVGANTDTQYF
TRBJ1-1 NA NA TRBV7-2 TGTGCCAGCAGCTTACAGGGGCACACTGAAGCTTTCTTT CASSLQGHTEAFF
TRBJ2-5 NA TRBD1 TRBV20-1 TGCAGTGTTTCGGACAGGGAGACCCAGTACTTC CSVSDRETQYF
TRBJ2-7 few NA TRBV7-8 TGTGCCAGCAGCTTAGAGTCCAGGGGCTCCTACGAGCAGTACTTC CASSLESRGSYEQYF
TRBJ2-3 NA TRBD2 TRBV15 TGTGCCACCCGGACTAGCGGGACAGATACGCAGTATTTT CATRTSGTDTQYF
TRBJ2-6 few NA TRBV2 TGTGCCAGCAGCGAACAGGGATCTGGGGCCAACGTCCTGACTTTC CASSEQGSGANVLTF
TRBJ2-1 few TRBD1 TRBV4-3 TGCGCCAGCAGCCGGGCCGGGACAGGGAGCGATGAGCAGTTCTTC CASSRAGTGSDEQFF
TRBJ2-2 few TRBD1 TRBV5-1 TGCGCCAGCAGCTTTGGCGAGGGACAGGGCACCGGGGAGCTGTTTTTT CASSFGEGQGTGELFF
TRBJ1-5 NA TRBD1 TRBV30 TGTGCCTGGAACGCTCAGGGGGCAAATCAGCCCCAGCATTTT CAWNAQGANQPQHF
TRBJ2-1 NA NA TRBV9 TGTGCCAGCAGCCTCCGGCCAATCGGAGACAATGAGCAGTTCTTC CASSLRPIGDNEQFF
TRBJ2-1 few TRBD2 TRBV28 TGTGCCAGCAGAGGGTATGGAGCGGGAGCAAATGAGCAGTTCTTC CASRGYGAGANEQFF
TRBJ1-5 NA TRBD1 TRBV15 TGTGCCTCCAGGGGGGGGGATCAGCCCCAGCATTTT CASRGGDQPQHF
TRBJ2-1 NA NA TRBV4-1 TGCGCCAGCAGCCCCGACACCCAGCGGATTGAGCAGTTCTTC CASSPDTQRIEQFF
TRBJ1-5 once TRBD1 TRBV28 TGTGCCAGCAGTGCGACAGGGGGTAGCAATCAGCCCCAGCATTTT CASSATGGSNQPQHF
TRBJ1-2 once NA TRBV10-3 TGTGCCATCAGTGCCCGGGCGGGGGGCTATGGCTACACCTTC CAISARAGGYGYTF
TRBJ2-1 NA TRBD2 TRBV30 TGTGCCTGGAGTAGCGGGACCCCCCTTGGTGAGCAGTTCTTC CAWSSGTPLGEQFF
TRBJ2-5 few NA TRBV7-2 TGTGCCAGCAGACAACAAGAGACCCAGTACTTC CASRQQETQYF
TRBJ1-2 NA TRBD1 TRBV11-2 TGTGCCAGCAGCGGCGACAGGGGTGGTTTAGGCGGCTACACCTTC CASSGDRGGLGGYTF
TRBJ2-7 few NA TRBV2 TGTGCCAGCAGAGAACAGGGCGGCCTCTCCTACGAGCAGTACTTC CASREQGGLSYEQYF
TRBJ1-2 NA NA TRBV30 TGTGCCTGGTTTGATACAGGGTCCGGCTACACCTTC CAWFDTGSGYTF
TRBJ1-5 NA NA TRBV28 TGTGCCAGCAGTTTCTCGGGGAAGGGCAATCAGCCCCAGCATTTT CASSFSGKGNQPQHF
TRBJ1-5 few NA TRBV6-1 TGTGCCAGCAGTGAAGCGCGGAGCAATCAGCCCCAGCATTTT CASSEARSNQPQHF
TRBJ2-7 NA TRBD2 TRBV9 TGTGCCAGCAGCGTAGGCGGGGGTAGCACCTACGAGCAGTACTTC CASSVGGGSTYEQYF
TRBJ2-3 NA TRBD2 TRBV9 TGTGCCAGCAGCTTAAGGACTAGCGGTGGGGCAGATACGCAGTATTTT CASSLRTSGGADTQYF
TRBJ2-2 NA TRBD2 TRBV19 TGTGCCAGTAGCCCCGGGACTAGCGGGAATGAGGAGCTGTTTTTT CASSPGTSGNEELFF
TRBJ1-1 few NA TRBV7-9 TGTGCCAGCAGCGTCCAAGGGCCAGGGGTTATGGGTGAAGCTTTCTTT CASSVQGPGVMGEAFF
TRBJ2-1 NA TRBD1 TRBV29-1 TGCAGCGCTGATCGGGACAGACCGTACAATGAGCAGTTCTTC CSADRDRPYNEQFF
TRBJ1-1 NA TRBD1 TRBV5-5 TGTGCCAGCAGCCCCCTTGACAGGGCGAATACTGAAGCTTTCTTT CASSPLDRANTEAFF
TRBJ1-5 NA TRBD1 TRBV30 TGTGCCTGGGGGACAGATAGCAATCAGCCCCAGCATTTT CAWGTDSNQPQHF
TRBJ2-5 few TRBD2 TRBV28 TGTGCCAGCAGTTCGAAATTAGCGGGACTGGAGACCCAGTACTTC CASSSKLAGLETQYF
TRBJ2-5 few TRBD1 TRBV15 TGTGCCACCAGTACCGGGACAGCACAAGAGACCCAGTACTTC CATSTGTAQETQYF